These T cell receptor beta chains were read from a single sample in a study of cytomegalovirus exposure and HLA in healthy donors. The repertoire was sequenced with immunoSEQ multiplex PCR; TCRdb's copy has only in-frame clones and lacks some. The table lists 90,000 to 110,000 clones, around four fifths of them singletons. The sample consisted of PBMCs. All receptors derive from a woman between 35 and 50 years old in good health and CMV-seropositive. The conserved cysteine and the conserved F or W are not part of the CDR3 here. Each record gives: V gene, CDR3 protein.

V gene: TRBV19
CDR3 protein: ASSWQFNQPQH

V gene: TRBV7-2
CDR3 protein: ASSLTAGGTGELF

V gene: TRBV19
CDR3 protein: ASIVPGGVYGYT

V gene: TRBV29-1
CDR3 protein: SVEVPDRGYEQY

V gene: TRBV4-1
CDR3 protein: ASSQRTNYEQY

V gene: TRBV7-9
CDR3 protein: ASSLAVIAGDREQF

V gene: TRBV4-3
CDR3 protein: ASSQDRGAGAVEAF

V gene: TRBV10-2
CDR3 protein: ASRGTSGGARDTGELF

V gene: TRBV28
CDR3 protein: ASRETSGWYEQY

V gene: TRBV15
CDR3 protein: ATSRDRENSPLH

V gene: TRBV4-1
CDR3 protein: ASSQTLSGTYEQY

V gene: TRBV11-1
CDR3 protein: ASSWTSGGIYEQY

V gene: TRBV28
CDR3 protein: ASSLSSGIYSNQPQH

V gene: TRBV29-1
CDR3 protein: SYGWTGRTDTQY

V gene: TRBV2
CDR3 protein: ASRYSGELF

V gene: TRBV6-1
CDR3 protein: ASSPRQGAYEQF